The 6 T cell receptor beta chains below were found in one sample sequenced in a study of blood T cells in healthy people across ages. PCR was performed a second time for about 6 to 11 cycles using a sample-barcoded 5' primer and a J-beta primer mix. One entry per CDR3 protein, called by TCRdb with MiXCR from the 5' RACE reads. The table lists about 1.4 million distinct CDR3 sequences, around 59% of them singletons. Source material: blood. These TCRs come from a man in his late teens or twenties in good health.

This clonotype was seen once. V usage is TRBV7-2 and J usage is TRBJ1-3; D call uncertain. The germline V gene has CDR1 SGHTA and CDR2 FQGNSA. Trimming took 2 bases from V and 0 from J, leaving 8 bases between them. The length of the CDR3 is 15 residues. The CDR3 here is CASSLQVDSGNTIYF. The DNA of the CDR3 is TGTGCCAGCAGCTTACAGGTCGACTCTGGAAACACCATATATTTT.

This clonotype was counted once. The chain uses TRBV2 and TRBJ2-2; D uncertain. CDR1 and CDR2 (germline): SNHLY, FYNNEI. The CDR3 loop spans 14 amino acids. V was trimmed by 7 bases and J by 8 bases, leaving 17 bases between them. In DNA form, the CDR3 reads TGTGCCAGCAAGGGCTCCCTCCGGTTGGGGGAGCTGTTTTTT. Translating gives CASKGSLRLGELFF.

The genes are TRBV3-1 and TRBJ1-3; D is ambiguous. Germline V lookup: CDR1 LGHDT, CDR2 YNNKEL (reference sequence). This CDR3 has 15 residues. Trimming removed 4 bases at V and 0 bases at J, with 10 bases between. In nucleotides, the CDR3 is TGTGCCAGCAGCCCCGAATTCTTCTCTGGAAACACCATATATTTT. This gives the protein CASSPEFFSGNTIYF.

The chain carries TRBV7-2 and TRBJ2-7, with TRBD1 identical over 7 bases. Trimming at V came to 4 bases and at J to 4 bases, leaving 7 bases not matched to a gene. The CDR3 covers 14 residues. From germline, CDR1 is SGHTA and CDR2 FQGNSA. The CDR3 DNA reads TGTGCCAGCAGCTCGGGACAGCCCGTTTACGAGCAGTACTTC. Amino acid sequence: CASSSGQPVYEQYF.

This clonotype was counted only a few times. CDR3 protein: CASSSTNLQETQYF. CDR3 coding DNA: TGTGCCAGCAGTTCGACAAACCTGCAAGAGACCCAGTACTTC. The V gene is TRBV12-3 or TRBV12-4, the J gene TRBJ2-5; D is uncertain. Trimming shortened V by 4 bases and J by 2 bases, and 11 bases separated the two germline ends. This CDR3 is 14 amino acids long.

This clonotype appeared a single time. V and J are TRBV7-9 and TRBJ2-3, with no clear D. The CDR3 extends over 12 amino acids. The germline gives CDR1 SEHNR, CDR2 FQNEAQ (reference sequence). V lost 7 bases and J 2 bases, leaving 7 bases between the germline ends. DNA of the CDR3: TGTGCCAGCACCCAGGACACAGATACGCAGTATTTT. Its protein is CASTQDTDTQYF.